This T cell receptor (beta chain) was found in a study of cytomegalovirus exposure and HLA in healthy donors (dated by TCRdb to the late 2010s). Turning to the overall study: An earlier analysis of approximately 640 of the donors reported more than 250 Gb of sequence data and some 120 million unique TCR beta sequences from approximately 180 million T cells. The aim of the study was to test whether cataloging public T cell receptors could identify signatures of past pathogen exposure. Class I and class II HLA loci were covered by the typing at four-digit resolution. Several DR-DQ haplotypes were treated as single units for association and clustering because of strong linkage in the cohort. An early release that covered several hundred HLA-typed donors contained 250 to 350 gigabases of sequencing data and tens of millions of unique TCR sequences. Across approximately 420 genotyped donors of the cohort, an average of roughly 200,000 unique TCR beta nucleotide sequences per donor were sequenced, and 15% to 20% of those sequences were non-productive. To decide whether each TCR beta V gene segment behaved as functional or pseudogenic, an earlier analysis of 587 of the donors relied on high-throughput TCR beta sequencing. Of the 300 to 400 genotyped donors, approximately 82% fell in the genetic ancestry cluster associated with self-reported Caucasian donors. Every discovery cohort repertoire had been produced on one sequencing platform. High-throughput TCR immunosequencing, statistical association of individual TCRs with disease status, and machine learning were combined to predict cytomegalovirus infection status. The study used immunosequencing to profile the T cell repertoires of under 700 subjects and linked those repertoires to cytomegalovirus serostatus. Rather than using new phenotypic data, the later analysis identified candidate immune exposures from TCR beta sequences and from how often those sequences occurred across donors. Donor age, sex, ethnicity and CMV serostatus were collected together with the repertoire data. Genome-wide SNP genotypes for about 55% of the roughly 670 donors were used in a later genetic analysis, which treated that subset as a discovery cohort. Besides the first cohort of roughly 660 subjects, a separate validation cohort made up of over 100 different subjects was used. The number of donors typed differed by locus, with 629-630 for A, B, C, DRB1 and DQB1, 522 for DQA1, 606 for DPA1, and about 450 for DPB1. In a later analysis, previously published TCR beta repertoires from 500 to 750 donors were re-analyzed and high-resolution HLA genotyping was added so that TCR occurrence patterns could be studied. Broader findings and caveats from the paper: In a later analysis, HLA-associated TCR beta chains showed more clonal expansion and lower generation probabilities than non-associated chains that were equally common. In vitro tests confirmed that a few of the cytomegalovirus-associated TCR beta chains recognize cytomegalovirus antigens. The authors suggested that the approach could potentially be extended to other disease states and immunological phenotypes. In a later analysis, several top co-occurrence clusters were reported to appear linked to parvovirus B19, influenza, CMV and Epstein-Barr virus. Linkage disequilibrium might explain the correlated functional status among segregating V segments, but an unknown experimental factor could not be ruled out. Strong co-occurrence of HLA alleles, especially DR and DQ, made assigning TCR associations to individual alleles difficult. Some IMGT-functional V segments, including TRBV6-2 and TRBV6-3, could not be distinguished by the 87-base-pair reads and were therefore excluded. Because HLA typing was missing for some donors at each locus, association tests included only the typed subset. In a later analysis, most CMV-associated TCR beta chains were found to appear HLA-restricted, with HLA associations seemingly driven largely by CMV exposure. Because counts were too low, more than 15 rarely observed V segments, including chromosome 9 orphons, were excluded from the earlier analysis of fewer than 650 of the donors. According to a later genetic analysis, donors in an Asian-associated ancestry cluster had fewer N-insertions in productive TCRs than the approximately 610-donor mean. Sequencing depth was assumed to be roughly uniform across donors in the presence/absence analyses, though that assumption may not hold. A group of highly shared sequence variants was considered likely to be a technical artifact of the sequencing pipeline. A later analysis found that TCR association rates varied across HLA loci, with DRB1 alleles showing the most associated TCRs and HLA-C alleles the fewest. Specific HLA alleles were associated with around 18,000 TCR beta sequences at a false discovery rate of 0.05 in a later analysis. Most TCR sequences were observed very rarely across donors, whereas some public TCRs were present in many individuals. This cohort had only TCR beta chains sequenced, and the lack of alpha or paired-chain data limited which features could be detected. An association between a missense DCLRE1C variant and V-gene and J-gene trimming of TCR beta chains was found in a later genetic analysis and replicated in an independent cohort. A further reported finding was that TCR beta sequences accurately predicted the HLA-A and HLA-B alleles for most subjects in the first cohort. An earlier analysis of approximately 540 of the donors showed that most TCR beta V segments appeared in productive rearrangements either about 87% or about 30% of the time, which broadly matched IMGT annotations. Cytomegalovirus status was reported to be diagnosed by the classifier with high specificity and sensitivity in both the original and validation cohorts. Immune exposure information for the cohort was limited to CMV serostatus. A total of 150 or so TCR beta chains were listed by the study as associated with cytomegalovirus.

Comments on this clone: What this receptor recognizes is not known. Base qualities are not provided; no much larger clone lies one nucleotide away.

V loses 2 bases, J loses 3 bases, and the germline ends lie 9 bases apart. The CDR3 spans 13 residues, from the cysteine through the phenylalanine. The sequence is cut down to CDR3 DNA, 39 bases in frame from base 1. CDR1 SGHNT and CDR2 YYREEE were looked up in the germline V gene (reference sequence). The cohort was made up of 650 to 700 healthy bone marrow donors. All cohort members were sampled while nominally healthy, although unrecorded immune exposures were likely present. The donor tested CMV seronegative and was one of the 352 seronegative cohort members. Every donor gave a peripheral blood sample, and the peripheral blood mononuclear cells from that sample were used for TCR beta sequencing. Genomic DNA extraction from the blood cell samples was performed with the Qiagen DNeasy Blood Extraction Kit. The library was prepared using the immunoSEQ multiplex PCR assay. For the multiplex PCR, a mixture combining 60 forward primers for TCR Vbeta segments and 13 reverse primers for TCR Jbeta segments was used. The CDR3 region of rearranged TCR beta genes was amplified from genomic DNA with a multiplex PCR assay. The amplified TCR beta libraries were sequenced on the Illumina HiSeq System as 87-base-pair reads. The study's processing was this. A later analysis tallied some 79 million unique TCR beta chains across the 550 to 850 repertoires, and about 10 million of those chains were shared by two or more donors. Raw reads were error-corrected and collapsed into unique sequences by a nearest-neighbor algorithm in which closely related sequences were merged to remove PCR and sequencing errors. Alignment of CDR3 sequences to IMGT reference sequences was used to assign V, D and J gene segments. For a sequence to be retained, a match of at least six nucleotides was required to both a V gene segment and a J gene segment. Rearrangements were called productive when the CDR3 lacked stop codons and stayed in frame with V and J; all others were non-productive. Following IMGT convention, CDR3 was defined as the stretch from the second conserved V-encoded cysteine up to the conserved J-encoded phenylalanine. Sequences without an unambiguous match to a single V gene segment were excluded from the earlier analysis of several hundred of the donors. An earlier analysis of several hundred of the donors called V segments functional above 56.7% productive rearrangements and segregating when the between-donor standard deviation exceeded 5%. To diagnose cytomegalovirus status from the catalog of TCR beta chain sequences, a statistical classification framework was built. A later analysis assigned V and J genes by comparing TCR nucleotide sequences with IMGT/GENE-DB human TR gene sequences. Using the TCRdist pipeline, a later analysis assigned CDR3 sequences along with most-parsimonious VDJ recombination scenarios. In a later analysis, each TCR beta chain was defined by its CDR3 amino acid sequence together with its V-gene family, and reads lacking a unique V-gene family were excluded. In a later analysis, around 600 highly shared, low-generation-probability nucleotide sequences were removed to address suspected cross-contamination and a sequencing artifact. In a later analysis, a clonal expansion index was calculated for each public chain from normalized within-repertoire ranks of inferred template counts. In a later analysis, generation probabilities were computed using a VDJ recombination model fitted to out-of-frame rearrangements, and the results were checked against IGoR. In a later analysis, hypergeometric tests were used to score TCR-TCR, TCR-HLA and TCR-CMV co-occurrence, with a repertoire-size bias correction applied to TCR pairs. A later analysis estimated false discovery rates by permuting HLA or CMV assignments 20 times. In a later analysis, co-occurring TCRs were grouped with DBSCAN, and TCRdist sequence similarity was added when clustering was performed within HLA-allele-positive subsets. Repertoires with fewer than 30,000 or more than 120,000 public chains were left out of co-occurrence clustering, as were about 5 repertoires with anomalous nucleotide sharing. The clones in this table, taken by TCRdb from immuneACCESS, are in-frame only. Not every clone is retained; where verified, under half of the shortfall comes from an unresolved V gene, and the cause of the rest is unknown. The V and J calls and clone size were taken over from that table, and D and trimming were inferred from the DNA. Here the sample has about 98,000 clones; approximately 69% occur a single time. The leading ten clones occupy roughly 1.2% of the sample.

The sequencing input was PBMCs. This clonotype was obtained from a female donor in good health and CMV-seronegative. The chain is encoded by TRBV5-4 joined to TRBJ2-7; the D gene cannot be resolved reliably. CDR3 protein: CASSFDTDYEQYF. At the DNA level, the sequence is TGTGCCAGCAGCTTCGACACCGACTACGAGCAGTACTTC.